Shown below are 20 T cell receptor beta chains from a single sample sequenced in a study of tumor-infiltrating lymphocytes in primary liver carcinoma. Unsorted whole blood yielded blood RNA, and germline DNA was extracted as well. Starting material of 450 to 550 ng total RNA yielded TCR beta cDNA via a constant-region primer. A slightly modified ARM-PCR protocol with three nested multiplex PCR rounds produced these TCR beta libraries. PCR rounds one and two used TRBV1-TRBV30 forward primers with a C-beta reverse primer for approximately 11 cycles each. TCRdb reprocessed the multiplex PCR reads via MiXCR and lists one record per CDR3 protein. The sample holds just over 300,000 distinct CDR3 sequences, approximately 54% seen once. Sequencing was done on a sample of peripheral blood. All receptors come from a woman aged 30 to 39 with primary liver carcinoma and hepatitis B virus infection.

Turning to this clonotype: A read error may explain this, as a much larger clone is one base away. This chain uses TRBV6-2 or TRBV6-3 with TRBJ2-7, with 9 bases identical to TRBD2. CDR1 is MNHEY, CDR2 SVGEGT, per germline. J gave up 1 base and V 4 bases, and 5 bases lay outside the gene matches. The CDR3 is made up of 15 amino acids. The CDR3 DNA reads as TGTGCCAGCAGTTGGGAACTAGCGGGTTCCTACGAGCAGTACTTC. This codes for CASSWELAGSYEQYF.

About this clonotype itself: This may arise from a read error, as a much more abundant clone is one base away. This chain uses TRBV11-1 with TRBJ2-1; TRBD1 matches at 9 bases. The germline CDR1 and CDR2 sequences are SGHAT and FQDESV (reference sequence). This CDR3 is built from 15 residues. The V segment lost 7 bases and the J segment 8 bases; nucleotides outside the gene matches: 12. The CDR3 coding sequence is TGTGCCAGCATCAGCTCGGGACAGGGAACCGATGAGCAGTTCTTC. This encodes CASISSGQGTDEQFF.

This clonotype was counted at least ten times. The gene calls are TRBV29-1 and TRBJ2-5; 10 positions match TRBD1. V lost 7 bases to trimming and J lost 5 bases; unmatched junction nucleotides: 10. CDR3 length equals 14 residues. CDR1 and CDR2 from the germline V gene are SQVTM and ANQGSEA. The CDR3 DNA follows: TGCAGCGCTTCCTCGGTGGACAGGGGGGAGACCCAGTACTTC. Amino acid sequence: CSASSVDRGETQYF.

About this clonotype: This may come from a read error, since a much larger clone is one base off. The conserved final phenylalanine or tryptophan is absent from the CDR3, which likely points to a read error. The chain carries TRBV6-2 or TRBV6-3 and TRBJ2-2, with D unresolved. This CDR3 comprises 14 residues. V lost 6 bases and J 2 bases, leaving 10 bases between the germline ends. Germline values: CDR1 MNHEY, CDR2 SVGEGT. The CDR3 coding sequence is TGTGCCAGCAGACTGGTTTTTAACACCGGGGAGCTGTTTTAT. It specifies CASRLVFNTGELFY.

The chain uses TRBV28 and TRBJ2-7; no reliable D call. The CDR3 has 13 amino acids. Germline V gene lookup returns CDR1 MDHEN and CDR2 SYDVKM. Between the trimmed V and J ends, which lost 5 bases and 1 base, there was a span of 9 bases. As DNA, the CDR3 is TGTGCCAGCAGTCTCCCCTGGTCCTACGAGCAGTACTTC. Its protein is CASSLPWSYEQYF.

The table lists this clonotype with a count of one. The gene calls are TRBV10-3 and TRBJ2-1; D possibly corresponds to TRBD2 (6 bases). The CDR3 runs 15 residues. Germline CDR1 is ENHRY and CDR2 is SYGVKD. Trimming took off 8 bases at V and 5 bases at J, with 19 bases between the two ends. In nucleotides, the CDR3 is TGTGCCATCGGGGGAACCGGGAGAGACCACAATGAGCAGTTCTTC. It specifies CAIGGTGRDHNEQFF.

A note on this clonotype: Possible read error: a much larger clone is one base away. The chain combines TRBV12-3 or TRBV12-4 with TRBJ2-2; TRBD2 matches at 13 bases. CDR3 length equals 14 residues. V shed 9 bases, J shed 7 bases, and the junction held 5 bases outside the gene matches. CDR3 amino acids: CARSRLAGGGELFF. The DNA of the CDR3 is TGTGCCAGAAGTCGACTAGCGGGGGGCGGGGAGCTGTTTTTT.

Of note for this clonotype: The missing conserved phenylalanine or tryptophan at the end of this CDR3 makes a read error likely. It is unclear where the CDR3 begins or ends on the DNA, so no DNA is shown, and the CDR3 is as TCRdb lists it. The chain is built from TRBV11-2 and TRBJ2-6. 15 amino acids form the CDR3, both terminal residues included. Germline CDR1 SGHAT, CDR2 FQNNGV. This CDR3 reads CASSLESSGANVMTL.

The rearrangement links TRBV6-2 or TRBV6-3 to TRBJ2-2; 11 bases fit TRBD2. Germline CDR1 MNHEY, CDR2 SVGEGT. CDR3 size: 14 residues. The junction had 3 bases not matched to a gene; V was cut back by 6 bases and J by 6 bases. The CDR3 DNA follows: TGTGCCAGCAGACTAGCGGGGGTCGCCGGGGAGCTGTTTTTT. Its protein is CASRLAGVAGELFF.

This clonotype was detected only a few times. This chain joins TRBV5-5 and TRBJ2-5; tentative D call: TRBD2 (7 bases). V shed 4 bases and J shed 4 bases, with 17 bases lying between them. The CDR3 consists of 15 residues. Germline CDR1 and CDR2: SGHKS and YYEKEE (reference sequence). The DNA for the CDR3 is TGTGCCAGCAGCGGGTTTTCAGGGGAGGGAGAGACCCAGTACTTC. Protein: CASSGFSGEGETQYF.

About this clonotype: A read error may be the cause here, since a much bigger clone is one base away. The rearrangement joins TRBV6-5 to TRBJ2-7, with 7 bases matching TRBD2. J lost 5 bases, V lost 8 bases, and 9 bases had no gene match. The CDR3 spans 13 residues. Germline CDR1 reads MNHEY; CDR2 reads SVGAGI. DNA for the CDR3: TGTGCCAGCGGGGCGGGGGATAGTGACGAGCAGTACTTC. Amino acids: CASGAGDSDEQYF.

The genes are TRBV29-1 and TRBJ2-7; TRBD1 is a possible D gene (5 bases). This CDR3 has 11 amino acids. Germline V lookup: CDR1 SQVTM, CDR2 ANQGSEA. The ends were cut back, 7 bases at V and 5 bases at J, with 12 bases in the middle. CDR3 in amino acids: CSAVLDNEQYF. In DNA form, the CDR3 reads TGCAGCGCTGTTCTGGACAACGAGCAGTACTTC.

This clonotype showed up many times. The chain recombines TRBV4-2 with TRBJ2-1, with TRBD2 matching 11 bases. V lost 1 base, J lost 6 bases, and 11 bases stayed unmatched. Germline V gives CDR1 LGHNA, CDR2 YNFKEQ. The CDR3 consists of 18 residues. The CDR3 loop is CASSQVAEGTSGVNEQFF. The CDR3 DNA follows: TGTGCCAGCAGCCAAGTAGCCGAAGGGACTAGCGGAGTCAATGAGCAGTTCTTC.

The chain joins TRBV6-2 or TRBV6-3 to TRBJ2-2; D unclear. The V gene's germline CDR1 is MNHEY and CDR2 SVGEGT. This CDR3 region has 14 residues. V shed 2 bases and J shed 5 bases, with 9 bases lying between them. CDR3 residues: CASSYHEQTGELFF. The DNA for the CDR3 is TGTGCCAGCAGTTACCACGAACAGACCGGGGAGCTGTTTTTT.

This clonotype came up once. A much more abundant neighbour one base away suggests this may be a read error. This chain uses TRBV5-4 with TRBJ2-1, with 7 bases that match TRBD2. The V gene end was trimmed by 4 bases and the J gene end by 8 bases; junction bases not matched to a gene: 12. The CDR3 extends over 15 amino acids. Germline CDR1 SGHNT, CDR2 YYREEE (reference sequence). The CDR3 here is CASSGRGRTTDEQFF. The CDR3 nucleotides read TGTGCCAGCAGCGGCCGCGGGAGAACTACCGATGAGCAGTTCTTC.

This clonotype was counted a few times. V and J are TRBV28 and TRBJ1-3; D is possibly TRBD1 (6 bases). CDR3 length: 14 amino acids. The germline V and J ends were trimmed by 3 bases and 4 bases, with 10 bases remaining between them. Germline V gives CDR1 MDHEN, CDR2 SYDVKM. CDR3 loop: CASSFFDRGNTIYF. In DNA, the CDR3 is TGTGCCAGCAGTTTCTTCGACAGGGGAAACACCATATATTTT.

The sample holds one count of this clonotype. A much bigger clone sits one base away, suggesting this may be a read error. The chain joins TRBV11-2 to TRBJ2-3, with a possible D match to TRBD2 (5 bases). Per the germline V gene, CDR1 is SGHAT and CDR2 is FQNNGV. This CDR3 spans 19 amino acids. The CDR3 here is CASRLEPSTRRLETDTQYF. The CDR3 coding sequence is TGTGCCAGCAGATTAGAACCCTCCACCCGGAGGCTTGAGACAGATACGCAGTATTTT.

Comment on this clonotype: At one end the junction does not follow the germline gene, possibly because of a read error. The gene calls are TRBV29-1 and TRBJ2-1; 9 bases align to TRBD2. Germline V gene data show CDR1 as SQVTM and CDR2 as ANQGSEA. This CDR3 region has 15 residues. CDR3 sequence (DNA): TGCAGCGTTTCATTAGCGGGAGAGCCGCGCAATGAGCGGTTCTTC. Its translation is CSVSLAGEPRNERFF.

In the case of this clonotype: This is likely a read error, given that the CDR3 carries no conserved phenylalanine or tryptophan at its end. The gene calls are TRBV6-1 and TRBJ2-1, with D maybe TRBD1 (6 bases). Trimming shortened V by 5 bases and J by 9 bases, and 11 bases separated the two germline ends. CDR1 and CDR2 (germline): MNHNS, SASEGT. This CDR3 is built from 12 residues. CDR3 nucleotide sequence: TGTGCCAGCAGTCGGACAGCTCCTGAGCAGTTCCTC. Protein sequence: CASSRTAPEQFL.

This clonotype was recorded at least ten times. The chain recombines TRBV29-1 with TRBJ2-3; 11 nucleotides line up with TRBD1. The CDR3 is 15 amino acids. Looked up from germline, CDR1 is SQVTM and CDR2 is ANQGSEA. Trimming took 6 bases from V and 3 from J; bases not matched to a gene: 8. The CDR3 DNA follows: TGCAGCGTGGCCGTAGGACAGGGGGCGACAGATACGCAGTATTTT. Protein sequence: CSVAVGQGATDTQYF.